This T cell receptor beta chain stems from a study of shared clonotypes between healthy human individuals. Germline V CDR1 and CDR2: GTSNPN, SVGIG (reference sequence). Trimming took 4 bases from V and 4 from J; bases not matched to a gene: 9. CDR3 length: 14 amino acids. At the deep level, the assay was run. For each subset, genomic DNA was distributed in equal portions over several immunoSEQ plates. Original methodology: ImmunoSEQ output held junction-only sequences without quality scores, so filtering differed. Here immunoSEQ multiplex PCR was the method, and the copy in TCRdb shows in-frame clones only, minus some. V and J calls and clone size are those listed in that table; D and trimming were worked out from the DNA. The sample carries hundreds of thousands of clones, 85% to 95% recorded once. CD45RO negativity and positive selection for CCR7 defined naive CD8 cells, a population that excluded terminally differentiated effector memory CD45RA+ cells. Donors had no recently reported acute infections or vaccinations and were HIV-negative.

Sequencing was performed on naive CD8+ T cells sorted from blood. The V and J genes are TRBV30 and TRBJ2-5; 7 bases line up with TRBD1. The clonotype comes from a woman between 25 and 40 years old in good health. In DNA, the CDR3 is TGTGCCTGGACACCCAGGGGGATCGGAGAGACCCAGTACTTC. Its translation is CAWTPRGIGETQYF.